This T cell receptor (beta chain) was sequenced in a study of shared clonotypes between healthy human individuals (dated by TCRdb to the early 2020s). As for the study more broadly: The cohort included three men and a couple of women between 18 and 49 years of age. To estimate repertoire size and how much clonotype sharing occurs between individuals, the study deeply sequenced the blood TCR repertoires of several healthy adults. Leukapheresis yielded between about 0.85 and 9.5 billion PBMCs per donor. To increase sequencing depth and limit assay-specific biases, TCR repertoire library preparation and sequencing were carried out by different laboratories using diverse techniques. For each donor, three plates each were used for CD4 naive and CD4 memory, two plates were used for CD8 naive, and one plate was used for CD8 memory. What the work shows at the level of the full study, not this receptor alone: Incomplete sequencing was indicated by rarefaction of sorted-subset datasets, despite the large sequencing depth. Naive subsets generally had larger estimated clonotype richness than memory subsets. Sampling was restricted to blood, and TCR repertoires in tissues likely differ from the TCR repertoires found in blood. The small number of donors limited the genetic and exposure-history diversity represented. When several donors were compared, the shared fraction of clonotypes was about 5% for naive CD4, less than 4% for naive CD8, roughly 2.5% for memory CD4, and roughly 0.43% for memory CD8. Compared with non-shared clonotypes, the clonotypes found in all four sorted-subset donors had higher generation probabilities. Pairwise subsampling indicated that sequencing depth was expected to affect the degree of clonotype sharing among donors.

Using the deep immunoSEQ assay, TCR CDR3 regions were amplified from genomic DNA by multiplex PCR. Extracted genomic DNA from each cell subset was spread evenly across all wells of several immunoSEQ 96-well plates, with each plate serving as a replicate. For sorted subsets, roughly 200 ng genomic DNA, equal to 30,000 to 35,000 T cell genomes, was loaded into each replicate PCR. The purified libraries were quantified using a Qubit 3.0 fluorometer, sized with a Bioanalyzer 2100, and then quantified again using the KAPA Library Quantification kit. Every immunoSEQ 96-well plate was sequenced on a dedicated single-read 150-cycle Illumina NextSeq 550 flow cell. From the authors' description of their analysis: Because only junctional sequences without quality scores were contained in the immunoSEQ output, filtering matching that applied to full-length reads could not be performed. To assign V/J genes and CDR3, sequences were annotated using PyIR, a Python wrapper for IgBLAST v1.9, with IMGT germline references. Reads were removed for weak V/J assignments (E-value above 1e-6), missing CDR3, stop codons, out-of-frame junctions, or ambiguous translated residues. V3J clonotypes were defined by identical inferred V gene, J gene, and CDR3 amino acid sequence. To compute the percentage overlap between repertoires, the number of shared unique clonotypes was divided by the size of the smaller repertoire. Three approaches were used to assess repertoire richness: RTK rarefaction, the Chao1 estimator, and Recon v2.1 estimates of unobserved clonotypes. Generation probabilities for all TCRbeta clonotypes obtained by the gDNA method from a few donors were computed using OLGA. TCRdb stores this immuneACCESS table with in-frame sequences only. Part of the clones is absent; in the studies checked, under half of the shortfall reflects unresolved V genes, and no reason is known for the rest. The V and J calls and the clone size are those of that table, but D and trimming were determined from the DNA. The sample profile shows 2.5 million or so clones; roughly 92% of them were found once. The ten largest make up over 0.12% of the sample.

Regarding this clone: Its antigen is not yet known. Within one base of it there is no much larger clone, and no base qualities were kept.

Donors were healthy HIV-negative adults with no recently reported acute infections or vaccinations. Every donor was a Caucasian adult living in Nashville, Tennessee, USA. CD4+ T cells were enriched through magnetic negative selection, after which naive cells were positively selected on CD45RA and the remaining negative fraction served as the memory subset. Blood was obtained by leukapheresis, after which PBMCs were separated by Ficoll-Histopaque density gradient centrifugation and cryopreserved in liquid nitrogen vapor phase. Analytical flow cytometry was used to check the purity and quantity of every magnetically sorted T cell population. Genomic DNA was isolated from every sorted fraction and measured by UV absorbance on a Nanodrop 2000c. The CDR3 holds 17 amino acids from the cysteine to the phenylalanine. The retained sequence is limited to the CDR3, 51 bases, with the frame set at the first base.

The clonotype originates from a man between 18 and 35 years old in good health. Source material: naive CD4+ T cells sorted from blood. Per the publication, the cell subset or site label means: CD45RA+ positively selected. The rearranged chain carries TRBV21-1 and TRBJ2-4; the D segment call TRBD1 is taken from the table without a DNA check. TRBV21-1 is marked as a pseudogene. The nucleotide sequence is TGTGCCAGCAGCAAAGCGCAGCGGGGACAGGAGGAGGACATTCAGTACTTC. Translated, this is CASSKAQRGQEEDIQYF.